A selection of T cell receptor beta chains follows, all from one sample in a study of blood T cells in healthy people across ages. MiXCR was run by TCRdb on the 5' RACE reads, yielding one entry per CDR3 protein. The sample contains hundreds of thousands of distinct CDR3 sequences, around three fifths of which appear only once. Material: blood. The origin of the receptors is a man in his sixties in good health. CDR3s include the opening cysteine and the closing phenylalanine or tryptophan. The order of the fields is J gene, clone size, D gene, V gene, CDR3 DNA, CDR3 protein. D genes are given only for firm matches. The size of a clone is reported for some rows only, either as once, few or many, or as a class for expanded clones.

TRBJ2-1	NA	NA	TRBV7-9	TGTGCCAGCAGCAGACGGGAGTCTGACAATGAGCAGTTCTTC	CASSRRESDNEQFF
TRBJ2-5	few	NA	TRBV3-1	TGTGCCAGCAGCCAAGTCCTCCAAGAGACCCAGTACTTC	CASSQVLQETQYF
TRBJ2-3	NA	TRBD2	TRBV12-3/TRBV12-4	TGTGCCAGCAGTTTTCTAGCGGCTAGCACAGATACGCAGTATTTT	CASSFLAASTDTQYF
TRBJ2-5	NA	NA	TRBV28	TGTGCCAGCAAGTCGGTGAGGCTCGACCTGAAGACCCAGTACTTC	CASKSVRLDLKTQYF
TRBJ2-5	NA	NA	TRBV2	TGTGCCAGCAGTGAAGTAGTAGCTCAAGAGACCCAGTACTTC	CASSEVVAQETQYF
TRBJ2-7	few	TRBD1	TRBV20-1	TGCAGTGCCGAGACAGGGGCCGCCTACGAGCAGTACTTC	CSAETGAAYEQYF
TRBJ2-4	NA	TRBD2	TRBV4-2	TGTGCCAGCAGTTCCATAAAATCGCGGGGGAGATTATACAATGAGCAGTACTTC	CASSSIKSRGRLYNEQYF
TRBJ1-5	NA	TRBD1	TRBV12-3/TRBV12-4	TGTGCCAGCAGTTTAGAGGGCAGGGGGGACCAGCCCCAGCATTTT	CASSLEGRGDQPQHF
TRBJ2-7	few	NA	TRBV4-1	TGCGCCAGCAGCCCTACCCCGAACACCTACGAGCAGTACTTC	CASSPTPNTYEQYF
TRBJ1-2	NA	TRBD1	TRBV2	TGTGCCAGCAGTGAAGTAAGGGGGCGCGACTATGGCTACACCTTC	CASSEVRGRDYGYTF
TRBJ2-5	NA	TRBD2	TRBV5-1	TGCGCCAGCAGCCGTCAAGCGGGGTACCAAGAGACCCAGTACTTC	CASSRQAGYQETQYF
TRBJ1-2	NA	NA	TRBV4-2	TGTGCCAGCAGCCAAGATGAGGGGACCTACTATGGCTACACCTTC	CASSQDEGTYYGYTF
TRBJ1-2	NA	NA	TRBV7-9	TGTGCCAGCAGCTCGTCCCGTTGGGACAACTATGGCTACACCTTC	CASSSSRWDNYGYTF
TRBJ2-1	NA	TRBD1	TRBV12-3/TRBV12-4	TGTGCCAGCAGTTCGGACAGGGGGCCGGGTGAGCAGTTCTTC	CASSSDRGPGEQFF
TRBJ2-1	NA	TRBD2	TRBV14	TGTGCCAGCAGCCAAGATGGGCCGACTAGCGGGGGGTCCTACAATGAGCAGTTCTTC	CASSQDGPTSGGSYNEQFF
TRBJ2-1	NA	NA	TRBV15	TGTGCCACCAGCAGAGATGCAGGGCGTAACAATGAGCAGTTCTTC	CATSRDAGRNNEQFF
TRBJ2-7	NA	TRBD2	TRBV6-5	TGTGCCAGCAGTTACTCCCTTAGCGGGGTTTCCTACGAGCAGTACTTC	CASSYSLSGVSYEQYF
TRBJ2-1	NA	NA	TRBV7-2	TGTGCCAGCAGCCCCTACTTTCCTAAGCAGTTCTTC	CASSPYFPKQFF